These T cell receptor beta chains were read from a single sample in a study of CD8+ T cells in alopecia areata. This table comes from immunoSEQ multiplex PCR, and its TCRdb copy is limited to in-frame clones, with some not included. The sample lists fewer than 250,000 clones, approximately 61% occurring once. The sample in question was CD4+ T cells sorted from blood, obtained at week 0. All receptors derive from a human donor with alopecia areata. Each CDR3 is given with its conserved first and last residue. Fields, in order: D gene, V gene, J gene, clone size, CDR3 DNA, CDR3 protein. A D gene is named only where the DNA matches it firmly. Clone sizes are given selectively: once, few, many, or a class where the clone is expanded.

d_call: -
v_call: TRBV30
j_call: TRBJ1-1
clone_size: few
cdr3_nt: TGTGCCTGGAGTCGGGGGGGGAACACTGAAGCTTTCTTT
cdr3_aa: CAWSRGGNTEAFF

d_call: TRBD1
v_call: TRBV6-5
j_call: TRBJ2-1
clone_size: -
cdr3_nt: TGTGCCAGCAGCCGCGGGACAGGGTTACAGCAGTTCTTC
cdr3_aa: CASSRGTGLQQFF

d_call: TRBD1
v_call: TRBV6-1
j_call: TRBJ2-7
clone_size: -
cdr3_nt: TGTGCCAGCAGTACCGGGACAGACTACGAGCAGTACTTC
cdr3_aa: CASSTGTDYEQYF

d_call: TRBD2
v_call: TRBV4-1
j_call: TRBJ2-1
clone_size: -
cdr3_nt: TGCGCCAGCAGCCAAGTTTTTAGTGGGAGGCGGGAGCCTGAGCAGTTCTTC
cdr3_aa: CASSQVFSGRREPEQFF

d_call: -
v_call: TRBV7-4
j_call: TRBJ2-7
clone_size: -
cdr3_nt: TGTGCCAGCAGCTCGGGACTGGCCTACGAGCAGTACTTC
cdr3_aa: CASSSGLAYEQYF

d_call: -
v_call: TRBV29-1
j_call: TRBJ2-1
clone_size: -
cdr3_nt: TGCAGCGTTGAGGGCTCCTATGAGCAGTTCTTC
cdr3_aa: CSVEGSYEQFF

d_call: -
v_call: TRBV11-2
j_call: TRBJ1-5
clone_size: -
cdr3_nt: TGTGCCAGCAGCCACCAATCGGGGCGAGGTAATCAGCCCCAGCATTTT
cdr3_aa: CASSHQSGRGNQPQHF

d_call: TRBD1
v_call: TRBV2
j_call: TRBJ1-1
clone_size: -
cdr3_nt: TGTGCCAGCAGTCCCCACAGGGGCCCTGAAGCTTTCTTT
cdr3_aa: CASSPHRGPEAFF

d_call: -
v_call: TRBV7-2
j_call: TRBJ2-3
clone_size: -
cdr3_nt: TGTGCCAGCAGCTTCTACACAGATACGCAGTATTTT
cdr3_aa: CASSFYTDTQYF

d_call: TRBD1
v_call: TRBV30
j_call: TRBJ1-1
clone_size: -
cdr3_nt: TGTGCCTCGACAGGGATTATGAACACTGAAGCTTTCTTT
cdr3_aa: CASTGIMNTEAFF

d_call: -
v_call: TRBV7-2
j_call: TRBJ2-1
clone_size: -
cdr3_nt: TGTGCCAGCAGCTTAGCGGGTTCTGCGCTAGGGTCGGAGCAGTTCTTC
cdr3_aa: CASSLAGSALGSEQFF

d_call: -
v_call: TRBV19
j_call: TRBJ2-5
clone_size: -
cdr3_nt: TGTGCCAGTAGTATAGGGACAGCCAAAGAGACCCAGTACTTC
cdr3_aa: CASSIGTAKETQYF

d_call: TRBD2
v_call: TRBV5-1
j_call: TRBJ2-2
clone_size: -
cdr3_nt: TGCGCCAGCAAAGTAGCGGGAGGAACCGGGGAGCTGTTTTTT
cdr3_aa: CASKVAGGTGELFF

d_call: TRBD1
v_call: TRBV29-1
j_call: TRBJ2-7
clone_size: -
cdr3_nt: TGCAGCGTGGGGACAGTCTTCTCCTACGAGCAGTACTTC
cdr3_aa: CSVGTVFSYEQYF

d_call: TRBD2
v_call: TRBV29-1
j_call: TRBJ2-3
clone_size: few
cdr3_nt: TGCAGCTCGGGACTAGCAGCCGGCACAGATACGCAGTATTTT
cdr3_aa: CSSGLAAGTDTQYF

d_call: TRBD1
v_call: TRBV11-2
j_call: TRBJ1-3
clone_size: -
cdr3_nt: TGTGCCAGCAGCTTAGGAAAGGGGGACAGGGTCCTCGGAAACACCATATATTTT
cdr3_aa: CASSLGKGDRVLGNTIYF

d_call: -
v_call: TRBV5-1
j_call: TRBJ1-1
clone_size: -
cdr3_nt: TGCGCCAGCAGCTTGGCCATCGAAGAATCGATGAACACTGAAGCTTTCTTT
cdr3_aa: CASSLAIEESMNTEAFF

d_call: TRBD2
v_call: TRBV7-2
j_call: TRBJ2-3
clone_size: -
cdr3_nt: TGTGCCAGCAGCTTAGGGGGACTACCCCGAGATACGCAGTATTTT
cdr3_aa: CASSLGGLPRDTQYF

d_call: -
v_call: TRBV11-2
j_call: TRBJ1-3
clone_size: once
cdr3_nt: TGTGCCAGCACCTCTGGGGGCACCATATATTTT
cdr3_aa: CASTSGGTIYF

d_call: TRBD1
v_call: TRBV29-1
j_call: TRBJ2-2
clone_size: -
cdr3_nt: TGCAGCGTCCAACGGACAGGGGCGGACACCGGGGAGCTGTTTTTT
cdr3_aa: CSVQRTGADTGELFF